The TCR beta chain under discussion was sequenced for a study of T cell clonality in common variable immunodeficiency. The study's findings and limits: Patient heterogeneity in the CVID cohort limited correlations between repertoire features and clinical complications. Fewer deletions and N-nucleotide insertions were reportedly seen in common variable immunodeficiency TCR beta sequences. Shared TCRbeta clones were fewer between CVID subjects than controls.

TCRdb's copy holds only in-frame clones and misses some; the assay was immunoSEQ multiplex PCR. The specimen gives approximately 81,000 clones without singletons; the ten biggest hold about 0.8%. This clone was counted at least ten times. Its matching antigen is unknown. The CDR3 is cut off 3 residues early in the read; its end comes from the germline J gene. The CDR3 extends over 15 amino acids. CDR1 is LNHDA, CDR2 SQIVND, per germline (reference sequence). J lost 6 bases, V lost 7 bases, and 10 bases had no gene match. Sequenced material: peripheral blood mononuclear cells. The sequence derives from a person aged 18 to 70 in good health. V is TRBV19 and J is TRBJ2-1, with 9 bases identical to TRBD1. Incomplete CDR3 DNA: TGTGCCAGTACACCCCCGGGACAGGGTCCCAATGAG. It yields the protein CASTPPGQGPNE. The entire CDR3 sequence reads CASTPPGQGPNEQFF.